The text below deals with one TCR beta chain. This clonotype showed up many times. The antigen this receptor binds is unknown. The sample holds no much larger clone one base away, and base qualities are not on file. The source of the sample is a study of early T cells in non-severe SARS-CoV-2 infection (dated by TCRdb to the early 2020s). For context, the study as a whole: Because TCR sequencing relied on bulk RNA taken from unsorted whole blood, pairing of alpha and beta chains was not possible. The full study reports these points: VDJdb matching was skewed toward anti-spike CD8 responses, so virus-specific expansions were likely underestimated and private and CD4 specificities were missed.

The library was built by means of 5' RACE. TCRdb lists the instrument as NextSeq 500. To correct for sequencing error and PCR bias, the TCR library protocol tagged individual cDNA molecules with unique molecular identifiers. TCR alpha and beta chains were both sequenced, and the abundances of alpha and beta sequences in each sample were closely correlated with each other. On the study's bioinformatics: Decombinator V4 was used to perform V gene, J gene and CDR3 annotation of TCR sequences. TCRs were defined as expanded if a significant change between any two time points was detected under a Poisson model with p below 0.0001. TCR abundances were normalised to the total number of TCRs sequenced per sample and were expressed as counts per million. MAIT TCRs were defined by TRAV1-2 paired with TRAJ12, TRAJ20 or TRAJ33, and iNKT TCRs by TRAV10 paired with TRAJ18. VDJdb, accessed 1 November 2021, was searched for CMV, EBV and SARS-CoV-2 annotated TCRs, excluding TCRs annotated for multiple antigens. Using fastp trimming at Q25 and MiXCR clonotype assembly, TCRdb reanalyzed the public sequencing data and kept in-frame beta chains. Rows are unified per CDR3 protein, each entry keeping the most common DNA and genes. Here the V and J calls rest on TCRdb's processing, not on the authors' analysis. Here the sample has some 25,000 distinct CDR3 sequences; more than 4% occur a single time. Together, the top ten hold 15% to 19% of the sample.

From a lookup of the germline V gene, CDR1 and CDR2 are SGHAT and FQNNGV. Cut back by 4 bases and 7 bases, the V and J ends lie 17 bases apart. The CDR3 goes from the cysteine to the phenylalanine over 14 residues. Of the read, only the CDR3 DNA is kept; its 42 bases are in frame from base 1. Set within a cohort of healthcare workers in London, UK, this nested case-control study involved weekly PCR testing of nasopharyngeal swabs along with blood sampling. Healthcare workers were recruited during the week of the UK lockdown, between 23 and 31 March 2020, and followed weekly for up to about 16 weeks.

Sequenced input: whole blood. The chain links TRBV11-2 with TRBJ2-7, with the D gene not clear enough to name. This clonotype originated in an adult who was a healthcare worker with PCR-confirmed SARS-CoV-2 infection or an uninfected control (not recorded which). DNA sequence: TGTGCCAGCAGCTCGGGTTTAAGAGCATGGGAGCAGTACTTC. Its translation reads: CASSSGLRAWEQYF.